This TCR beta chain was captured in a study of blood T cells in healthy people across ages. Together with a sample-barcoded 5' primer, a J-beta primer mix was included in a second PCR lasting about 6 to 12 cycles. In TCRdb, the 5' RACE reads were re-called with MiXCR into one record per CDR3 protein. The sample shows over 550,000 distinct CDR3 sequences, about 30% of them seen only once. This clonotype was counted between two and nine times. Germline assignment: CDR1 SGHVS and CDR2 FNYEAQ. The CDR3 sequence is 16 residues long. Trimming removed 0 bases at V and 0 bases at J, with 9 bases between. The chain is built from TRBV7-6 and TRBJ1-5; the D gene is possibly TRBD1 (6 bases). Sequencing was carried out using blood. The source of this sequence is a woman at least 80 years old in good health. The CDR3 sequence: CASSLAGGASNQPQHF. In DNA, the CDR3 is TGTGCCAGCAGCTTAGCGGGGGGGGCTAGCAATCAGCCCCAGCATTTT. Looking up the rest from reference TRBV7-6 and TRBJ1-5 gives the full variable domain: GAGVSQSPRYKVTKRGQDVALRCDPISGHVSLYWYRQALGQGPEFLTYFNYEAQQDKSGLPNDRFSAERPEGSISTLTIQRTEQRDSAMYRCASSLAGGASNQPQHFGDGTRLSIL.